The 31 T cell receptor beta chains in this list originate from one sample, sequenced in a study of blood T cells in healthy people across ages. Through a sample-barcoded 5' primer and a J-beta primer mix, a second PCR was run for roughly 6 to 12 cycles. MiXCR, applied by TCRdb to the 5' RACE reads, yields one record per CDR3 protein. This sample has 450,000 to 700,000 distinct CDR3 sequences; about 25% occur once, and the top ten carry about a fifth. The sample taken for sequencing was blood. All receptors come from a woman between 70 and 85 years old in good health.

This clonotype was seen a few times. The rearrangement links TRBV6-6 to TRBJ2-7; the D gene could be TRBD1 or TRBD2 (5 bases each). The CDR3 loop spans 15 amino acids. Looked up from germline, CDR1 is MNHNY and CDR2 is SVGAGI (reference sequence). The V end was cut by 0 bases, the J end by 2 bases, with 11 bases between. The CDR3 bases are TGTGCCAGCAGTTACTCCGGGACGAGGACCTACGAGCAGTACTTC. It translates to CASSYSGTRTYEQYF.

V and J are TRBV9 and TRBJ2-5; TRBD1 aligns across 7 bases. Per the germline V gene, CDR1 is SGDLS and CDR2 is YYNGEE. CDR3 size: 14 residues. Trimming at V came to 3 bases and at J to 3 bases, leaving 5 bases not matched to a gene. The CDR3 nucleotides are TGTGCCAGCAGCGAGAAGACAGGGAAAGAGACCCAGTACTTC. The encoded protein is CASSEKTGKETQYF.

The chain has TRBV7-9 and TRBJ2-1; the match to TRBD2 covers 11 bases. Losses at the gene ends were 5 bases for V and 3 bases for J; bases not matched to a gene: 6. The CDR3 runs to 16 residues. The germline V gene encodes CDR1 SEHNR and CDR2 FQNEAQ (reference sequence). DNA of the CDR3: TGTGCCAGCAGCCAACTAGCGGGAGTTATCTACAATGAGCAGTTCTTC. It codes for CASSQLAGVIYNEQFF. Full variable domain (remainder filled in from reference TRBV7-9 and TRBJ2-1): DTGVSQNPRHKITKRGQNVTFRCDPISEHNRLYWYRQTLGQGPEFLTYFQNEAQLEKSRLLSDRFSAERPKGSFSTLEIQRTEQGDSAMYLCASSQLAGVIYNEQFFGPGTRLTVL.

The V and J genes are TRBV3-1 and TRBJ2-4; D is perhaps TRBD2 (6 bases). The CDR3 extends over 15 amino acids. The germline V gene encodes CDR1 LGHDT and CDR2 YNNKEL (reference sequence). V gave up 2 bases and J gave up 1 base, with 9 bases separating them. The DNA for the CDR3 is TGTGCCAGCAGCCAACGGGGGATGGCCAAAAACATTCAGTACTTC. Residues: CASSQRGMAKNIQYF.

Points on this clonotype: Its ends do not fully match the called genes, so a read error is possible. The J gene is TRBJ2-2, the V gene TRBV27; D is undetermined. This CDR3 is 14 amino acids long. Germline assignment: CDR1 MNHEY and CDR2 SMNVEV (reference sequence). The CDR3 is CASNSGLNTGELFF. In DNA, the CDR3 is TGCGCCAGCAACAGTGGCCTGAACACCGGGGAGCTGTTTTTT.

The chain uses TRBV4-3 and TRBJ2-4, with D perhaps matching TRBD1 or TRBD2 (5 bases each). Germline V CDR1 and CDR2: LGHNA, YSLEER. V lost 0 bases and J 3 bases, leaving 12 bases between the germline ends. There are 16 residues in the CDR3. The CDR3 DNA reads TGCGCCAGCAGCCAAGATAGAGGGGCCGGCAAAAACATTCAGTACTTC. This translates into CASSQDRGAGKNIQYF.

This chain links TRBV25-1 with TRBJ2-5; D possibly corresponds to TRBD2 (6 bases). V lost 3 bases and J lost 1, with 15 bases in between. The CDR3 runs to 16 residues. Per germline, CDR1 MGHDK and CDR2 SYGVNS. CDR3 loop: CASSELRGEVQETQYF. CDR3 coding DNA: TGTGCCAGCAGTGAGTTGAGAGGGGAGGTCCAAGAGACCCAGTACTTC.

Here the CDR3 reads CASTLRGVGLSGNTIYF. The CDR3 DNA reads as TGTGCCAGCACCCTAAGGGGTGTAGGTCTCTCTGGAAACACCATATATTTT. V and J are TRBV7-9 and TRBJ1-3; perhaps TRBD1 as D (5 bases). Trimming removed 7 bases from V and 0 bases from J, with 19 bases in between. The germline CDR1 and CDR2 sequences are SEHNR and FQNEAQ (reference sequence). This CDR3 has 17 residues.

A remark on this clonotype: The junction differs from germline at one of its ends, possibly a read error. The rearrangement joins TRBV7-9 to TRBJ1-1; 11 bases are a match to TRBD1. The CDR3 runs to 18 residues. Looked up from germline, CDR1 is SEHNR and CDR2 is FQNEAQ (reference sequence). CDR3 protein: CASSSAWTGGRFDTESFF. In nucleotides, the CDR3 is TGTGCCAGCAGCTCGGCCTGGACAGGGGGCAGGTTTGACACTGAATCTTTCTTT.

This clonotype was counted only a few times. J is TRBJ2-1 and V is TRBV4-2; 9 positions agree with TRBD2. V lost 4 bases, J lost 8 bases, and 9 bases stayed unmatched. Germline assignment: CDR1 LGHNA and CDR2 YNFKEQ. The CDR3 consists of 15 residues. CDR3 residues: CASSPRLAAMDEQFF. For the CDR3, the DNA is TGTGCCAGCAGCCCAAGACTAGCGGCTATGGATGAGCAGTTCTTC.

V gene TRBV6-2 or TRBV6-3 combines with J gene TRBJ2-7; 9 nucleotides line up with TRBD1. The germline V gene has CDR1 MNHEY and CDR2 SVGEGT. J lost 3 bases, V lost 4 bases, and 7 bases had no gene match. The CDR3 length is 15 residues. The CDR3 region is CASSSPGQGNYEQYF. The CDR3 region has the DNA TGTGCCAGCAGTTCTCCGGGACAGGGAAACTACGAGCAGTACTTC.

This clonotype was seen only a few times. This chain joins TRBV10-3 and TRBJ2-3, with D tentatively TRBD1 (5 bases). The V end lost 7 bases, the J end lost 3 bases, and 11 bases lay between the germline ends. CDR3 length equals 13 residues. Germline lookup yields CDR1 ENHRY and CDR2 SYGVKD. CDR3 nucleotides: TGTGCCATCACTCAGGGTGGAACAGATACGCAGTATTTT. It codes for CAITQGGTDTQYF.

This clonotype has more than one count but fewer than ten. The chain combines TRBV4-3 with TRBJ1-2; tentative D call: TRBD1 (5 bases). V lost 0 bases, J lost 0 bases, and 11 bases lay in between. CDR1 is LGHNA, CDR2 YSLEER, per germline. The CDR3 spans 16 residues. CDR3 nucleotide sequence: TGCGCCAGCAGCCAAGATCTCCGGGGGACTAACTATGGCTACACCTTC. Its translation: CASSQDLRGTNYGYTF.

The sample holds a few counts of this clonotype. The chain links TRBV4-3 to TRBJ2-2, with TRBD2 identical over 12 bases. V lost 5 bases to trimming and J lost 5 bases; unmatched junction nucleotides: 12. The germline V gene encodes CDR1 LGHNA and CDR2 YSLEER. CDR3 length: 18 amino acids. The CDR3 loop is CASSARELAGGRTGELFF. The CDR3 coding sequence is TGCGCCAGCAGCGCCCGAGAGCTAGCGGGGGGGCGGACCGGGGAGCTGTTTTTT.

This sequence joins TRBV7-2 and TRBJ2-3, with a possible D match to TRBD2 (6 bases). The CDR3 covers 17 residues. V was shortened by 1 base and J by 3 bases, with 17 bases between the two germline ends. Germline V lookup: CDR1 SGHTA, CDR2 FQGNSA. The CDR3 DNA reads TGTGCCAGCAGCTTAGAGGGTAGTCGGGAGCCGACAGATACGCAGTATTTT. It specifies CASSLEGSREPTDTQYF.

The chain combines TRBV20-1 with TRBJ1-1; D is undetermined. The CDR3 consists of 12 residues. Germline CDR1 and CDR2: DFQATT and SNEGSKA (reference sequence). The V end was cut by 4 bases, the J end by 1 base, with 7 bases between. In nucleotides, the CDR3 is TGCAGTGCTAAAACGGGGAACACTGAAGCTTTCTTT. Its translation: CSAKTGNTEAFF.

This chain joins TRBV6-5 and TRBJ2-1; 8 bases are a match to TRBD2. CDR1 is MNHEY and CDR2 is SVGAGI in the germline V gene. V was pared by 5 bases and J by 4 bases, with 10 bases of the junction left unmatched. The CDR3 loop spans 16 amino acids. CDR3 sequence: CASSLESGGDYNEQFF. CDR3 sequence (DNA): TGTGCCAGCAGTCTCGAAAGCGGGGGAGATTACAATGAGCAGTTCTTC.

This clonotype was seen just once. The chain carries TRBV20-1 and TRBJ2-7, with 7 bases identical to TRBD2. The CDR3 runs to 15 residues. V was clipped by 5 bases and J by 0 bases; unmatched bases: 10. CDR1 and CDR2 from the germline V gene are DFQATT and SNEGSKA (reference sequence). CDR3 in amino acids: CSAESERGSSYEQYF. DNA for the CDR3: TGCAGTGCTGAGTCGGAGCGGGGTTCCTCCTACGAGCAGTACTTC.

This clonotype appeared many times. The chain is built from TRBV20-1 and TRBJ1-1; perhaps TRBD1 as D (6 bases). Per germline, CDR1 DFQATT and CDR2 SNEGSKA (reference sequence). Trimming removed 5 bases from V and 5 bases from J, with 12 bases in between. This CDR3 has 12 amino acids. Here the CDR3 DNA reads TGCAGTGCTTCTTTGGGGGCAACTGAAGCTTTCTTT. Translating gives CSASLGATEAFF.

This clonotype came up a few times. V gene TRBV7-2 combines with J gene TRBJ2-1, with TRBD1 matching over 8 bases. Matching the DNA end better, TRBJ2-7 makes the J call doubtful. This CDR3 comprises 18 residues. Germline-derived CDR1 and CDR2 are SGHTA and FQGNSA. CDR3 in DNA: TGTGCCAGCAGCTTAGAGAATACAGGGGGGAAGTTTCCCTACGAGCAGTACTTC. Protein: CASSLENTGGKFPYEQYF.

This chain uses TRBV12-3 or TRBV12-4 with TRBJ1-2, with no clear D. The CDR3 consists of 10 residues. V gave up 8 bases and J gave up 8 bases, with 9 bases separating them. Written as DNA, the CDR3 is TGTGCCAGCGGCGGATTGGGCTACACCTTC. Amino acids: CASGGLGYTF.

The rearrangement uses TRBV20-1 and TRBJ2-5; 7 bases agree with TRBD1. The trim removed 3 bases at V and 2 bases at J, leaving 6 bases unmatched. Germline CDR1 and CDR2: DFQATT and SNEGSKA (reference sequence). CDR3 size: 14 residues. The CDR3 DNA reads TGCAGTGCTAGTAGGCCAGGGGGTCAAGAGACCCAGTACTTC. Its translation: CSASRPGGQETQYF.

The chain recombines TRBV20-1 with TRBJ1-2; tentative D call: TRBD1 (5 bases). V was shortened by 0 bases and J by 4 bases, with 18 bases between the two germline ends. Germline V CDR1 and CDR2: DFQATT, SNEGSKA (reference sequence). This CDR3 has 16 residues. CDR3 sequence reads: CSARDLRDRGTYGYTF. Written as DNA, the CDR3 is TGCAGTGCTAGAGATTTGAGGGACCGGGGTACCTATGGCTACACCTTC.

This clonotype showed up just a few times. This rearrangement joins TRBV7-3 to TRBJ1-2; D ambiguous. CDR3 length equals 16 residues. Germline lookup yields CDR1 SGHTA and CDR2 FQGTGA. V lost 1 base, J lost 4 bases, and 16 bases lay in between. The CDR3 spells CASSLSPSISSYGYTF. The CDR3 coding sequence is TGTGCCAGCAGCTTAAGTCCCAGCATTTCATCCTATGGCTACACCTTC.

Only a few counts were recorded for this clonotype. The chain has TRBV12-5 and TRBJ2-5, with D unclear. The J call may not be correct, given that the DNA end is closer to TRBJ2-7. CDR3 length equals 13 residues. From germline, CDR1 is LGHNT and CDR2 FRNRAP. CDR3 sequence: CASGLVLVGEQYF. The CDR3 DNA reads as TGTGCTAGTGGTTTGGTACTGGTTGGCGAGCAGTACTTC.

V is TRBV2 and J is TRBJ2-5; 7 bases match TRBD1. CDR3 size: 14 residues. The J segment lost 2 bases and the V segment lost 3 bases, leaving 3 bases of the junction unmatched. The germline gives CDR1 SNHLY, CDR2 FYNNEI. CDR3 residues: CASSEDRPQETQYF. CDR3 sequence (DNA): TGTGCCAGCAGTGAGGACAGGCCACAAGAGACCCAGTACTTC.

The chain joins TRBV6-1 to TRBJ2-1, with TRBD1 identical over 8 bases. This CDR3 region has 20 residues. Germline CDR1 and CDR2: MNHNS and SASEGT. The ends lost 4 bases at V and 1 base at J; junction bases unmatched: 18. CDR3 sequence reads: CASSVGTSRGRILSYNEQFF. CDR3 sequence (DNA): TGTGCCAGCAGTGTGGGGACCAGCAGGGGGCGAATCCTTTCCTACAATGAGCAGTTCTTC.

This clonotype has only a few counts. This rearrangement joins TRBV20-1 to TRBJ2-7; perhaps D is TRBD1 or TRBD2 (7 bases each). CDR1 and CDR2 (germline): DFQATT, SNEGSKA (reference sequence). There are 15 residues in the CDR3. Trimming took off 6 bases at V and 8 bases at J, with 26 bases between the two ends. CDR3 in DNA: TGCAGTGCCACTATTCCAGGGGGGGTAAAACTCCAGCAGTACTTC. It encodes CSATIPGGVKLQQYF.

This sequence joins TRBV6-5 and TRBJ2-7, with D maybe TRBD1 (6 bases). Germline lookup yields CDR1 MNHEY and CDR2 SVGAGI. Between the trimmed V and J ends, which lost 10 bases and 3 bases, there was a span of 16 bases. The CDR3 has 13 amino acids. The chain's CDR3 is CATRGPNFYEQYF. DNA for the CDR3: TGTGCCACCAGGGGACCGAACTTCTACGAGCAGTACTTC.

The V call is TRBV7-9, the J call TRBJ1-1, with TRBD1 identical over 7 bases. This CDR3 comprises 14 residues. Per the germline V gene, CDR1 is SEHNR and CDR2 is FQNEAQ (reference sequence). V dropped 4 bases and J dropped 10; count of bases not matched to a gene: 12. The CDR3 DNA follows: TGTGCCAGCAGCTCTCGGGACAGAGTGTTCAGAGCTTTCTTT. It specifies CASSSRDRVFRAFF.

About this clonotype itself: Compared with germline, one end of the junction differs, possibly owing to a read error. This chain connects TRBV7-9 to TRBJ2-1; unclear D gene. The germline V gene has CDR1 SEHNR and CDR2 FQNEAQ (reference sequence). The CDR3 consists of 11 residues. The CDR3 loop reads CVSSASVGQFF. CDR3 DNA sequence: TGTGTCAGCAGCGCTTCAGTCGGGCAGTTCTTC.